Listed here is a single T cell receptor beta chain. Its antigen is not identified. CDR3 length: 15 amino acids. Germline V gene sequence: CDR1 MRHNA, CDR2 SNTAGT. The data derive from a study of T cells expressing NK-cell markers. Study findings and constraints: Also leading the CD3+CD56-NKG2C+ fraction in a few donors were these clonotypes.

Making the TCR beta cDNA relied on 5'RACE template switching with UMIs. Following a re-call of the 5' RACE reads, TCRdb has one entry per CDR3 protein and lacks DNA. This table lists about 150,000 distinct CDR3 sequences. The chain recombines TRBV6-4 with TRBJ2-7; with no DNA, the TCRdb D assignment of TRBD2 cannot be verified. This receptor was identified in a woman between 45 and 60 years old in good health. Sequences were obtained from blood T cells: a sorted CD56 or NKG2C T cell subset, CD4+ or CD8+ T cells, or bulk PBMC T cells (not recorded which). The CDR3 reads CASAQSTSGNYEQYF.